Listed below are T cell receptor beta chains from one sample, sequenced in a study of T cells after yellow fever vaccination. TCRdb reanalysed the 5' RACE reads using MiXCR and keeps one entry per CDR3 protein. Here the sample spans under 400,000 distinct CDR3 sequences, around an eighth being singletons. The sample was CD4+ T cells sorted from PBMCs, taken 15 days after the yellow fever booster vaccination. All receptors derive from a man aged 18 to 30 who received the YFV17D yellow fever vaccine. Each CDR3 is given with its conserved first and last residue. D genes are given only for firm matches. Size values are once, few and many counts, or a class for expanded clones, and some rows have none.

v_gene,j_gene,d_gene,abundance,CDR3aa,CDR3nt
TRBV12-3/TRBV12-4,TRBJ1-1,-,once,CASSWANTEAFF,TGTGCCAGCAGTTGGGCCAACACTGAAGCTTTCTTT
TRBV20-1,TRBJ2-7,TRBD1,-,CSAGDSYRPYEQYF,TGCAGTGCTGGGGACAGCTATCGGCCCTACGAGCAGTACTTC
TRBV6-2/TRBV6-3,TRBJ1-1,-,many,CASTNDHLNTEAFF,TGTGCCAGCACTAATGACCATCTGAACACTGAAGCTTTCTTT
TRBV20-1,TRBJ1-2,-,few,CSAREGSANYGYTF,TGCAGTGCTAGAGAGGGGTCAGCTAACTATGGCTACACCTTC
TRBV7-8,TRBJ2-1,TRBD2,many,CASSSRAGPSSYNEQFF,TGTGCCAGCAGCTCCCGAGCGGGGCCGAGCTCCTACAATGAGCAGTTCTTC
TRBV5-4,TRBJ2-1,TRBD1,few,CASSSKTGTGGEQFF,TGTGCCAGCAGCTCAAAAACCGGGACAGGAGGCGAGCAGTTCTTC
TRBV12-3/TRBV12-4,TRBJ1-2,-,-,CASSFQGTGYTF,TGTGCCAGCAGTTTCCAGGGGACCGGCTACACCTTC
TRBV5-1,TRBJ2-2,TRBD2,-,CASSSRTSGGPLNTGELFF,TGCGCCAGCAGCTCTAGGACTAGCGGGGGCCCCCTGAACACCGGGGAGCTGTTTTTT
TRBV5-1,TRBJ2-1,TRBD2,-,CASSGLAGGTGEQFF,TGCGCCAGCAGCGGTCTAGCGGGGGGTACAGGAGAGCAGTTCTTC
TRBV7-2,TRBJ2-7,TRBD1,few,CASSFTGTAYEQYF,TGTGCCAGCAGCTTCACCGGGACAGCCTACGAGCAGTACTTC
TRBV20-1,TRBJ1-3,TRBD1,-,CSAGAGTGGAGNTIYF,TGCAGTGCTGGGGCCGGGACAGGGGGCGCTGGAAACACCATATATTTT
TRBV7-9,TRBJ1-2,-,few,CASSLVRADYGYTF,TGTGCCAGCAGCTTAGTTCGGGCGGACTATGGCTACACCTTC
TRBV6-2/TRBV6-3,TRBJ1-2,-,few,CASSLSDTYYGYTF,TGTGCCAGCAGTCTGTCAGACACTTACTATGGCTACACCTTC
TRBV6-2/TRBV6-3,TRBJ1-1,-,many,CASTIARMTNRIDTEAFF,TGTGCCAGCACTATAGCCCGCATGACTAACAGGATCGACACTGAAGCTTTCTTT
TRBV6-4,TRBJ1-1,-,-,CASSDDTGLNTEAFF,TGTGCCAGCAGTGACGACACAGGGTTGAACACTGAAGCTTTCTTT
TRBV7-2,TRBJ1-5,-,many,CASSVERGRNQPQHF,TGTGCCAGCAGCGTAGAACGGGGGCGTAATCAGCCCCAGCATTTT
TRBV20-1,TRBJ2-3,-,few,CSAPLQGLSTDTQYF,TGCAGTGCGCCTCTACAGGGTCTATCGACAGATACGCAGTATTTT
TRBV7-9,TRBJ1-5,-,-,CASSKDRIGNQPQHF,TGTGCCAGCAGCAAAGACAGGATAGGCAATCAGCCCCAGCATTTT
TRBV12-3/TRBV12-4,TRBJ1-2,TRBD1,few,CASSLHPRGTYGYTF,TGTGCCAGCAGCCTCCATCCCAGGGGGACCTATGGCTACACCTTC
TRBV7-6,TRBJ2-7,-,many,CGTVWVGYAGQYF,TGTGGGACCGTGTGGGTGGGTTATGCGGGGCAGTACTTC
TRBV4-1,TRBJ2-7,-,-,CASSQVPYEQYF,TGCGCCAGCAGCCAAGTGCCCTACGAGCAGTACTTC
TRBV10-3,TRBJ2-5,-,-,CAISESKGQGETQYF,TGTGCCATCAGTGAGTCGAAAGGCCAGGGGGAGACCCAGTACTTC
TRBV4-1,TRBJ2-4,-,few,CASSHHRGEVGKNIQYF,TGCGCCAGCAGCCACCATAGAGGGGAGGTTGGCAAAAACATTCAGTACTTC
TRBV5-1,TRBJ2-3,-,few,CASHSLVGRLTDTQYF,TGCGCCAGCCACAGCTTAGTCGGACGTTTAACAGATACGCAGTATTTT
TRBV6-5,TRBJ1-2,-,-,CASNPWGGQINAYGYTF,TGTGCCAGCAACCCCTGGGGGGGCCAAATAAATGCCTATGGCTACACCTTC
TRBV20-1,TRBJ1-1,-,few,CSAPRGTEAFF,TGCAGTGCTCCTCGGGGCACTGAAGCTTTCTTT
TRBV5-6,TRBJ1-4,-,-,CASSLDPLSGKLFF,TGTGCCAGCAGCTTGGACCCACTGAGCGGAAAACTGTTTTTT
TRBV5-1,TRBJ2-3,TRBD2,-,CASSLALAGVTDTQYF,TGCGCCAGCAGCTTGGCCCTAGCGGGGGTTACAGATACGCAGTATTTT
TRBV4-3,TRBJ1-4,-,-,CASSPGGNEKLFF,TGCGCCAGCAGCCCGGGGGGTAATGAAAAACTGTTTTTT
TRBV6-4,TRBJ2-1,-,-,CASKKGGAHNEQFF,TGTGCCAGCAAAAAGGGGGGGGCGCACAATGAGCAGTTCTTC
TRBV5-1,TRBJ2-3,-,few,CASSLVVTGLSTDTQYF,TGCGCCAGCAGCTTGGTAGTTACGGGGCTAAGCACAGATACGCAGTATTTT
TRBV5-1,TRBJ2-5,TRBD2,many,CASSLEASGVQETQYF,TGCGCCAGCAGCTTGGAGGCTAGCGGGGTACAAGAGACCCAGTACTTC
TRBV12-3/TRBV12-4,TRBJ2-3,-,few,CASSVRDTQYF,TGTGCCAGCAGTGTCAGGGATACGCAGTATTTT
TRBV7-2,TRBJ1-2,-,many,CASSPTPQDGYTF,TGTGCCAGCAGCCCTACCCCCCAGGATGGCTACACCTTC
TRBV15,TRBJ1-2,TRBD1,few,CATSRETGVNYGYTF,TGTGCCACCAGCAGAGAAACAGGGGTTAACTATGGCTACACCTTC
TRBV9,TRBJ2-1,TRBD2,-,CASSVGAFASGGSYNEQFF,TGTGCCAGCAGCGTAGGGGCCTTTGCTAGCGGGGGATCCTACAATGAGCAGTTCTTC
TRBV6-2/TRBV6-3,TRBJ2-2,TRBD2,-,CASSTGTRGIGELFF,TGTGCCAGCAGTACCGGGACTAGAGGAATCGGGGAGCTGTTTTTT
TRBV12-3/TRBV12-4,TRBJ2-1,TRBD2,-,CASSFRPGLAGVPTYNEQFF,TGTGCCAGCAGTTTTCGGCCGGGACTAGCGGGGGTTCCTACCTACAATGAGCAGTTCTTC
TRBV30,TRBJ2-7,TRBD2,few,CAWGLAGGLSAREQYF,TGTGCCTGGGGACTAGCGGGGGGGCTATCGGCGCGCGAGCAGTACTTC
TRBV14,TRBJ1-2,-,many,CASSQGQNYGYTF,TGTGCCAGCAGCCAAGGGCAGAACTATGGCTACACCTTC
TRBV10-3,TRBJ2-5,-,-,CAISESGRGSLETQYF,TGTGCCATCAGTGAAAGTGGGCGGGGATCTCTGGAGACCCAGTACTTC
TRBV6-2/TRBV6-3,TRBJ1-2,-,-,CASRNYYGYTF,TGTGCCAGCAGGAACTATTATGGCTACACCTTC
TRBV6-2/TRBV6-3,TRBJ2-3,TRBD2,-,CASRLPQAGGPDTQYF,TGTGCCAGCCGATTACCGCAGGCGGGGGGGCCCGATACGCAGTATTTT
TRBV4-3,TRBJ2-2,-,-,CASSQGRETGELFF,TGCGCCAGCAGCCAAGGACGAGAAACCGGGGAGCTGTTTTTT
TRBV6-2/TRBV6-3,TRBJ2-3,-,few,CASSLRNTQYF,TGTGCCAGCAGTTTGAGAAATACGCAGTATTTT
TRBV10-3,TRBJ1-2,-,-,CAISPHMEGLDYGYTF,TGTGCCATCAGCCCACATATGGAGGGGTTAGACTATGGCTACACCTTC
TRBV5-6,TRBJ2-7,-,-,CASSLAGYGRSYEQYF,TGTGCCAGCAGCTTGGCCGGATATGGCCGTTCCTACGAGCAGTACTTC
TRBV18,TRBJ2-3,TRBD1,-,CASSFRADRYLEDTQYF,TGTGCCAGCTCGTTCCGGGCGGACAGGTATCTTGAAGATACGCAGTATTTT
TRBV10-3,TRBJ2-3,-,-,CATTSKGTDTQYF,TGTGCCACCACTAGTAAGGGAACAGATACGCAGTATTTT
TRBV6-6,TRBJ2-1,TRBD2,-,CASSYGTSGGAGYEQFF,TGTGCCAGCAGTTACGGGACTAGCGGGGGCGCGGGGTATGAGCAGTTCTTC
TRBV6-5,TRBJ1-1,-,-,CASGIGGWTEAFF,TGTGCCAGCGGGATTGGGGGGTGGACTGAAGCTTTCTTT
TRBV18,TRBJ2-6,-,-,CASSPAPADSGANVLTF,TGTGCCAGCTCACCAGCTCCCGCGGACTCTGGGGCCAACGTCCTGACTTTC
TRBV7-2,TRBJ1-1,-,few,CASSLASGVNTEAFF,TGTGCCAGCAGCTTAGCGTCAGGGGTGAACACTGAAGCTTTCTTT
TRBV24-1,TRBJ2-2,TRBD2,-,CATSDLGTNGGGELFF,TGTGCCACCAGTGATTTAGGGACTAACGGCGGCGGGGAGCTGTTTTTT
TRBV9,TRBJ1-2,-,-,CASSQVGGSYGYTF,TGTGCCAGCAGTCAAGTAGGGGGTTCCTATGGCTACACCTTC